This TCR beta chain was observed in a study of blood T cell repertoires in COVID-19. Looking at the study overall: Acute-phase and convalescent COVID-19 samples originated in the United States, Italy and Spain.

The CDR3 length is 16 residues. J gave up 2 bases and V 3 bases, and 4 bases lay outside the gene matches. Germline V CDR1 and CDR2: SGHTS, YDEGEE. In the authors' workflow: Estimated nucleated cell counts came from reference gene primer amplification. Data came from immunoSEQ multiplex PCR; TCRdb stores just in-frame clones and leaves some out. The V and J calls and the clone size are those of that table, but D and trimming were determined from the DNA. The data contain 40,000 to 45,000 clones, about 90% of them seen just once; the ten biggest clones take up about 9.2%. The chain links TRBV5-8 to TRBJ2-3; TRBD2 agrees at 12 bases. The TCR was taken from a man aged 45 to 65 with active COVID-19. What was sequenced was peripheral blood. The CDR3 here is CASSSRLAGATDTQYF. DNA of the CDR3: TGTGCCAGCAGCTCACGACTAGCGGGAGCCACAGATACGCAGTATTTT.